This section outlines one T cell receptor beta chain sequence together with its context. Germline and junction disagree at one end, which may indicate a read error. These data come from a study of blood T cell repertoires in COVID-19. Overall study: The samples span acute and convalescent COVID-19 from the United States, Italy and Spain. Nucleic acid was either cDNA or gDNA, and it came from T cells, B-cell-depleted T cells, or PBMCs.

The CDR3 covers 15 residues. Germline V gene sequence: CDR1 LNHDA, CDR2 SQIVND (reference sequence). Measured with immunoSEQ multiplex PCR; TCRdb has only the in-frame clones, and not every one. The sample lists about 670,000 clones, approximately 90% occurring once. The material sequenced was peripheral blood. The V gene is TRBV19, the J gene TRBJ1-1, with D perhaps TRBD1 (5 bases). This sequence was found in a woman younger than 30 with acute or convalescent COVID-19. CDR3 amino acids: CASRIGGGGNTEAFF. The CDR3 DNA is TGTGCCAGTAGGATAGGCGGGGGAGGAAACACTGAAGCTTTCTTT. The whole variable domain, filled in from reference TRBV19 and TRBJ1-1, reads DGGITQSPKYLFRKEGQNVTLSCEQNLNHDAMYWYRQDPGQGLRLIYYSQIVNDFQKGDIAEGYSVSREKKESFPLTVTSAQKNPTAFYLCASRIGGGGNTEAFFGQGTRLTVV.